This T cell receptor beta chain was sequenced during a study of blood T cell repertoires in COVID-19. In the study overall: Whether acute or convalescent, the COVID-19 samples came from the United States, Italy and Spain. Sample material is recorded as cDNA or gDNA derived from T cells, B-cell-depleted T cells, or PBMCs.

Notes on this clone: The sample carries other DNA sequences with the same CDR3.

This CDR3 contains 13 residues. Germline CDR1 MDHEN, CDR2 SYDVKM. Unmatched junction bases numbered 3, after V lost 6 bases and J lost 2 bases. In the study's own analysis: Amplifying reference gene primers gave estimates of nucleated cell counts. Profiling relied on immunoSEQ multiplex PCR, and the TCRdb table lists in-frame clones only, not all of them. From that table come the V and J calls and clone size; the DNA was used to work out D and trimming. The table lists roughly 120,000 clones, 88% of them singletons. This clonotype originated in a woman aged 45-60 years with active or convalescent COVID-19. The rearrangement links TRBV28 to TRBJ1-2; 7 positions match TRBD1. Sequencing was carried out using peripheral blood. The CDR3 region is CASSLTGNYGYTF. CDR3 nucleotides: TGTGCCAGCAGCTTGACAGGGAACTATGGCTACACCTTC.